This T cell receptor (beta chain) was found in a study of blood T cell repertoires in COVID-19. Study-level information: From T cells, B-cell-depleted T cells, or PBMCs came the material, which was cDNA or gDNA.

V lost 4 bases to trimming and J lost 2 bases; unmatched junction nucleotides: 6. The CDR3 totals 14 residues. Germline V CDR1 and CDR2: SGDLS, YYNGEE. Assay used: immunoSEQ multiplex PCR; TCRdb lists only in-frame clones, some missing. Among roughly 78,000 clones listed, about 89% were seen once. This chain connects TRBV9 to TRBJ2-7; 7 bases fit TRBD1. The material sequenced was peripheral blood. The sequence was collected from a man between 60 and 75 years old with acute or convalescent COVID-19. Written as DNA, the CDR3 is TGTGCCAGCAGCTTAGGACAGGACCCCTACGAGCAGTACTTC. The encoded protein is CASSLGQDPYEQYF.